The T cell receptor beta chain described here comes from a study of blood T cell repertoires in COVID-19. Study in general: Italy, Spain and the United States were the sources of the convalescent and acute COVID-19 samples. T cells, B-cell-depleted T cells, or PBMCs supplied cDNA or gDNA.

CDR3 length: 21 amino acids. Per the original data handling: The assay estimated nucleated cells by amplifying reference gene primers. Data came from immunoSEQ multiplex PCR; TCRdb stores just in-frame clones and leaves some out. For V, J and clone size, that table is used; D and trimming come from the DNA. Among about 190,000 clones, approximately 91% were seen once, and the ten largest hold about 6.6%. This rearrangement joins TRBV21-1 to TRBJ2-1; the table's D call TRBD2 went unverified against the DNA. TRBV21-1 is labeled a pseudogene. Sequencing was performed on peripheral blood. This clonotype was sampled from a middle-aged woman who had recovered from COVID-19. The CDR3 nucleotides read TGTGCCAGCAGCGCACGAAAAAGGGTAAGACTAGCGGGAGGTAAGAGCAATGAGCAGTTCTTC. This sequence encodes CASSARKRVRLAGGKSNEQFF.